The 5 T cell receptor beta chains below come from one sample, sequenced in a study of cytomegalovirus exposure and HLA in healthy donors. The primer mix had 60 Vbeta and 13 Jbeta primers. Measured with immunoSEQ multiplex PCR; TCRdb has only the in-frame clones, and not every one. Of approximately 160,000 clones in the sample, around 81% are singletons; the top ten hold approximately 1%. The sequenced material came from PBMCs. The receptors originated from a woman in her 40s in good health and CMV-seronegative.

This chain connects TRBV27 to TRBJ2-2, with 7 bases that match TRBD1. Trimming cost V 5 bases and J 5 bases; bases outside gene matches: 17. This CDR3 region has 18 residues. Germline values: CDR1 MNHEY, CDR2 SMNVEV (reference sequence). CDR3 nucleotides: TGTGCCAGCAGTCCCACGATCTCCGGGACAGACTGGACCGGGGAGCTGTTTTTT. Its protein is CASSPTISGTDWTGELFF.

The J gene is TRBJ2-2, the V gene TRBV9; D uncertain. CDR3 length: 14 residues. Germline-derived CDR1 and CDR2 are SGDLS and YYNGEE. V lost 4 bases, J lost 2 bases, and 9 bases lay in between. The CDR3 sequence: CASSSPYNTGELFF. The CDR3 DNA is TGTGCCAGCAGCTCACCCTACAACACCGGGGAGCTGTTTTTT.

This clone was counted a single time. CDR3 sequence reads: CASSSPDRFEAFF. DNA for the CDR3: TGTGCCAGCAGTTCACCTGACAGGTTCGAAGCTTTCTTT. The chain joins TRBV28 to TRBJ1-1, with D possibly being TRBD1 (6 bases). Germline lookup yields CDR1 MDHEN and CDR2 SYDVKM. The CDR3 extends over 13 amino acids. V lost 4 bases to trimming and J lost 8 bases, with 14 bases between them.

The CDR3 loop reads CASSPRGTGGDEQYF. In DNA, the CDR3 is TGTGCCAGCAGCCCTCGCGGGACAGGGGGCGACGAGCAGTACTTC. The chain carries TRBV7-8 and TRBJ2-7, with 12 bases lining up with TRBD1. This CDR3 is built from 15 residues. Per germline, CDR1 SGHVS and CDR2 FQNEAQ. V shed 5 bases and J 5 bases; nucleotides not matched to a gene: 7.

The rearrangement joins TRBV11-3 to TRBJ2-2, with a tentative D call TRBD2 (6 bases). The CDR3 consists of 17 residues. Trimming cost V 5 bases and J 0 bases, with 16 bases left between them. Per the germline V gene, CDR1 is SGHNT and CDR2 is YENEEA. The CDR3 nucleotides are TGTGCCAGCAGCCTGGGGGACTTTTTAGCGAACACCGGGGAGCTGTTTTTT. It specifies CASSLGDFLANTGELFF.